This T cell receptor beta chain stems from a study of blood T cells in healthy people across ages. The study's findings and limits: Both naive CD4+ cell counts and diversity were greater in long-lived donors than in aged donors.

With regard to this clonotype: What it recognizes is unknown.

The CDR3 loop spans 10 amino acids. The V gene's germline CDR1 is SGDLS and CDR2 YYNGEE. The J segment lost 5 bases and the V segment lost 9 bases, leaving 2 bases of the junction unmatched. PCR was performed a second time for about 7 to 12 cycles using a sample-barcoded 5' primer and a J-beta primer mix. TCRdb re-derived calls from the 5' RACE reads in MiXCR, one entry per CDR3 protein. The sample includes 1.5 million to 2 million distinct CDR3 sequences, 28% seen only once; the top ten take less than 9.5%. The chain joins TRBV9 to TRBJ2-7; 7 positions agree with TRBD1. Sample: blood. The clonotype originates from a woman aged 25 to 39 in good health. In DNA, the CDR3 is TGTGCCAAGGGGGCGGACGAGCAGTACTTC. Encoded protein: CAKGADEQYF.